These 7 T cell receptor beta chains share one sample of origin, sequenced in a study of cytomegalovirus exposure and HLA in healthy donors. The PCR employed 60 Vbeta primers together with 13 Jbeta primers. Profiled with immunoSEQ multiplex PCR; TCRdb holds only in-frame clones, not every one. This sample carries tens of thousands of clones, just over 75% of them seen once, and the ten largest clones take roughly 3%. Specimen: PBMCs. The receptors here all came from a man between 50 and 59 years old in good health and CMV-seropositive.

This clone came up a few times. The chain recombines TRBV2 with TRBJ2-7; D gene unclear. Trimming removed 8 bases at V and 2 bases at J, with 4 bases between. The CDR3 sequence is 10 residues long. Germline-derived CDR1 and CDR2 are SNHLY and FYNNEI. This CDR3 is CASRAYEQYF. CDR3 nucleotides: TGTGCCAGCCGGGCCTACGAGCAGTACTTC.

This chain links TRBV5-1 with TRBJ2-7; maybe TRBD1 (6 bases). The CDR3 is 12 residues long. Trimming left V 10 bases short and J 2 bases short, with 13 bases between. Germline V CDR1 and CDR2: SGHRS, YFSETQ. The CDR3 coding sequence is TGCGCCTCGGCCAGGGACACCTACGAGCAGTACTTC. Protein: CASARDTYEQYF. The full variable domain, with the rest looked up from reference TRBV5-1 and TRBJ2-7, is KAGVTQTPRYLIKTRGQQVTLSCSPISGHRSVSWYQQTPGQGLQFLFEYFSETQRNKGNFPGRFSGRQFSNSRSEMNVSTLELGDSALYLCASARDTYEQYFGPGTRLTVT.

V is TRBV7-3 and J is TRBJ1-1; 9 bases align to TRBD1. Germline CDR1 is SGHTA and CDR2 is FQGTGA. The CDR3 extends over 14 amino acids. V lost 5 bases to trimming and J lost 1 base; unmatched junction nucleotides: 2. For the CDR3, the DNA is TGTGCCAGCAGCCCGGGACAGGGGAACACTGAAGCTTTCTTT. Translating it yields CASSPGQGNTEAFF.

The V call is TRBV7-3, the J call TRBJ2-5, with TRBD2 as a possible D gene (6 bases). The CDR3 length is 13 residues. V was pared by 5 bases and J by 5 bases, with 12 bases between. The V gene's germline CDR1 is SGHTA and CDR2 FQGTGA. The CDR3 here is CASSLGGQETQYF. In DNA form, the CDR3 reads TGTGCCAGCAGCCTCGGAGGGCAGGAGACCCAGTACTTC.

The CDR3: CASSPGGPLYNEQFF. CDR3 nucleotide sequence: TGTGCCAGCAGCCCCGGAGGGCCTCTTTACAATGAGCAGTTCTTC. The J gene is TRBJ2-1, the V gene TRBV5-4, with D tentatively TRBD2 (6 bases). This CDR3 is 15 amino acids long. Trimming took off 4 bases at V and 4 bases at J, with 15 bases between the two ends. Per germline, CDR1 SGHNT and CDR2 YYREEE (reference sequence).

The chain employs TRBV19 and TRBJ1-4; D gene ambiguous. Germline V gene sequence: CDR1 LNHDA, CDR2 SQIVND (reference sequence). Trimming took off 5 bases at V and 2 bases at J, with 18 bases between the two ends. The CDR3 is made up of 17 amino acids. The CDR3, as DNA: TGTGCCAGTAGTCTTGGCTTCCGGCGGCCGACTAATGAAAAACTGTTTTTT. This encodes CASSLGFRRPTNEKLFF. The whole variable domain, filled in from reference TRBV19 and TRBJ1-4, reads DGGITQSPKYLFRKEGQNVTLSCEQNLNHDAMYWYRQDPGQGLRLIYYSQIVNDFQKGDIAEGYSVSREKKESFPLTVTSAQKNPTAFYLCASSLGFRRPTNEKLFFGSGTQLSVL.

This chain uses TRBV7-9 with TRBJ1-2; D gene unclear. This CDR3 region has 13 residues. Trimming took 5 bases from V and 8 from J, leaving 15 bases between them. The germline V gene has CDR1 SEHNR and CDR2 FQNEAQ (reference sequence). The CDR3 region is CASSRSGSGGYTF. CDR3 in DNA: TGTGCCAGCAGCCGCTCTGGGTCCGGGGGCTACACCTTC.